This T cell receptor beta chain was retrieved from a study of T-cell reconstitution after alpha-beta-depleted transplantation in children. Germline V CDR1 and CDR2: MNHNS, SASEGT. Germline trimming cut 6 bases from V and 4 bases from J; bases unmatched to any gene: 9. The CDR3 runs to 16 residues. Construction of the TCRbeta library involved unique molecular identifiers. One entry per CDR3 protein, called by TCRdb with MiXCR from the PCR reads. The profile shows about a million distinct CDR3 sequences, about 26% of them singletons. The genes are TRBV6-1 and TRBJ2-1; 10 bases agree with TRBD2. The material was PBMCs, mostly from graft donor cells, obtained 360 days after TCRalphabeta/CD19-depleted stem cell transplant. The TCR comes from a boy in the first two years of life who had a stem cell transplant for SCID, so the T cells may come from the graft donor. The CDR3 DNA reads as TGTGCCAGCAGGTCGCCTAGCGGGGGAGATTACAATGAGCAGTTCTTC. It codes for CASRSPSGGDYNEQFF.